The 24 T cell receptor beta chains below come from one sample, sequenced in a study of blood T cell repertoires in COVID-19. The protocol was immunoSEQ multiplex PCR, while the TCRdb copy is restricted to in-frame clones and leaves out a portion. The sample yields 200,000 to 250,000 clones, roughly 81% seen once. The sequenced sample was peripheral blood. The receptors originated from a woman at least 80 years old with COVID-19, enrolled during active disease.

The chain is built from TRBV20-1 and TRBJ1-4; the D gene is possibly TRBD1 (6 bases). V was trimmed by 3 bases and J by 8 bases, leaving 16 bases between them. There are 14 residues in the CDR3. Germline CDR1 reads DFQATT; CDR2 reads SNEGSKA (reference sequence). Written as DNA, the CDR3 is TGCAGTGCTAGTTGGGACACGGGGGGAGAAAAACTGTTTTTT. Protein product: CSASWDTGGEKLFF.

Comments on this clone: Other DNA sequences of this sample code for an identical CDR3. This chain connects TRBV24-1 to TRBJ2-2; 7 bases fit TRBD1. V shed 3 bases, J shed 0 bases, and the junction held 3 bases outside the gene matches. Per the germline V gene, CDR1 is KGHDR and CDR2 is SFDVKD. The CDR3 consists of 16 residues. The CDR3 DNA reads TGTGCCACCAGTGATACCGGGACAGCGAACACCGGGGAGCTGTTTTTT. It codes for CATSDTGTANTGELFF.

The rearrangement joins TRBV5-1 to TRBJ2-1, with no clear D. CDR1 is SGHRS and CDR2 is YFSETQ in the germline V gene. The CDR3 consists of 14 residues. Trimming stripped 4 bases from V and 9 bases from J, with 17 bases between. This CDR3 reads CASSMGPGTGEQFF. Here the CDR3 DNA reads TGCGCCAGCAGCATGGGTCCCGGTACGGGTGAGCAGTTCTTC.

This clone showed up just a few times. V gene TRBV28 combines with J gene TRBJ1-4, with 9 bases fitting TRBD1. Trimming at V came to 5 bases and at J to 5 bases, leaving 9 bases not matched to a gene. CDR1 is MDHEN and CDR2 is SYDVKM in the germline V gene. The CDR3 loop spans 16 amino acids. This CDR3 reads CASSRGPGTGNEKLFF. The CDR3 bases are TGTGCCAGCAGTCGGGGGCCCGGGACAGGGAATGAAAAACTGTTTTTT.

The chain has TRBV27 and TRBJ1-1, with 7 bases fitting TRBD1. CDR3 length: 14 amino acids. Germline CDR1 MNHEY, CDR2 SMNVEV (reference sequence). V was pared by 6 bases and J by 6 bases, with 10 bases of the junction left unmatched. CDR3 region: CASRILQGSAEAFF. The CDR3 bases are TGTGCCAGCAGGATATTACAGGGGTCCGCTGAAGCTTTCTTT.

This clone appeared a single time. The chain has TRBV19 and TRBJ1-1, with 7 positions matching TRBD1. Germline V CDR1 and CDR2: LNHDA, SQIVND (reference sequence). The CDR3 covers 14 residues. V was clipped by 6 bases and J by 4 bases; unmatched bases: 8. CDR3 bases: TGTGCCAGTAGCAGAGGGACAGCCTCCACTGAAGCTTTCTTT. Residues: CASSRGTASTEAFF.

The chain carries TRBV7-2 and TRBJ2-5; 7 bases map to TRBD1. V dropped 3 bases and J dropped 4; count of bases not matched to a gene: 5. The CDR3 runs to 14 residues. The germline V gene has CDR1 SGHTA and CDR2 FQGNSA. The CDR3, as DNA: TGTGCCAGCAGCTTCCGGGGACAGTTAGAGACCCAGTACTTC. Translated: CASSFRGQLETQYF.

The genes are TRBV2 and TRBJ1-2, with 8 positions matching TRBD1. The CDR3 loop spans 13 amino acids. V lost 5 bases to trimming and J lost 8 bases; unmatched junction nucleotides: 7. Germline-derived CDR1 and CDR2 are SNHLY and FYNNEI. As DNA, the CDR3 is TGTGCCAGCAGTAATGGACAGGGAGGAGGCTACACCTTC. Translating gives CASSNGQGGGYTF.

The gene calls are TRBV29-1 and TRBJ2-7; 9 positions match TRBD1. Germline loops: CDR1 SQVTM, CDR2 ANQGSEA. V lost 6 bases to trimming and J lost 3 bases; unmatched junction nucleotides: 9. The CDR3 spans 14 residues. The CDR3 here is CSVSTGGAYYEQYF. The CDR3 DNA is TGCAGCGTCTCGACAGGGGGTGCCTACTACGAGCAGTACTTC.

This chain uses TRBV28 with TRBJ2-7; 7 nucleotides line up with TRBD1. V lost 1 base to trimming and J lost 2 bases; unmatched junction nucleotides: 5. This CDR3 comprises 15 residues. The germline V gene encodes CDR1 MDHEN and CDR2 SYDVKM. This CDR3 reads CASSLSLTGTYEQYF. In nucleotides, the CDR3 is TGTGCCAGCAGTTTATCACTGACAGGGACCTACGAGCAGTACTTC.

This clone was recorded only once. The chain joins TRBV6-5 to TRBJ1-4; possibly TRBD1 for D (5 bases). The CDR3 consists of 14 residues. Deletions cut 0 bases from V and 5 bases from J, with 7 bases between. CDR1 and CDR2 (germline): MNHEY, SVGAGI. The CDR3 loop is CASSYSGPNEKLFF. The CDR3 DNA sequence: TGTGCCAGCAGTTACTCGGGGCCAAATGAAAAACTGTTTTTT.

This chain links TRBV4-2 with TRBJ2-3, with 11 bases that match TRBD2. CDR3 length: 18 residues. CDR1 and CDR2 from the germline V gene are LGHNA and YNFKEQ. V lost 2 bases and J lost 6; bases outside the gene matches: 13. CDR3 protein: CASSQHPLLAGASDTQYF. DNA of the CDR3: TGTGCCAGCAGCCAACACCCCCTACTAGCGGGAGCCTCTGATACGCAGTATTTT.

This rearrangement joins TRBV5-5 to TRBJ2-7; 9 bases are shared with TRBD1. V was pared by 6 bases and J by 3 bases, with 10 bases of the junction left unmatched. The CDR3 extends over 15 amino acids. CDR1 and CDR2 (germline): SGHKS, YYEKEE (reference sequence). The CDR3 nucleotides are TGTGCCAGCACCACTGGTACAGGGGGCTTCTACGAGCAGTACTTC. As protein: CASTTGTGGFYEQYF.

The chain couples TRBV27 to TRBJ2-7, with D uncertain. The CDR3 has 13 residues. CDR1 is MNHEY and CDR2 is SMNVEV in the germline V gene (reference sequence). Trimming stripped 4 bases from V and 6 bases from J, with 13 bases between. The CDR3: CASSSGPLGEQYF. Written as DNA, the CDR3 is TGTGCCAGCAGTTCTGGGCCCTTGGGCGAGCAGTACTTC.

Comments on this clone: Within the sample, other DNA sequences also encode this same CDR3. The chain carries TRBV6-2 or TRBV6-3 and TRBJ1-1, with 8 positions matching TRBD1. Germline V gene lookup returns CDR1 MNHEY and CDR2 SVGEGT. This CDR3 is 13 amino acids long. V was pared by 9 bases and J by 4 bases, with 7 bases of the junction left unmatched. The CDR3 region has the DNA TGTGCCAGTAGTCAGGGGGCTCGCACTGAAGCTTTCTTT. This codes for CASSQGARTEAFF.

This chain joins TRBV5-1 and TRBJ2-1; the match to TRBD2 covers 7 bases. This CDR3 is built from 15 residues. CDR1 and CDR2 from the germline V gene are SGHRS and YFSETQ. The junction had 7 bases not matched to a gene; V was cut back by 4 bases and J by 3 bases. The CDR3 bases are TGCGCCAGCAGCATCCCTAGCGGAAACTACAATGAGCAGTTCTTC. It yields the protein CASSIPSGNYNEQFF.

This chain uses TRBV7-3 with TRBJ1-1; 9 bases align to TRBD1. The CDR3 has 16 residues. The J segment lost 1 base and the V segment lost 2 bases, leaving 5 bases of the junction unmatched. Per germline, CDR1 SGHTA and CDR2 FQGTGA. This CDR3 reads CASSLGAGQGNTEAFF. DNA for the CDR3: TGTGCCAGCAGCTTAGGAGCGGGACAGGGGAACACTGAAGCTTTCTTT.

The chain uses TRBV18 and TRBJ1-2; no definite D call. The CDR3 is made up of 14 amino acids. Germline V gene lookup returns CDR1 KGHSH and CDR2 LQKENI. The V and J ends lost 3 bases and 4 bases respectively, with 12 bases between them. The CDR3 loop reads CASSPAPEAYGYTF. The CDR3 DNA reads TGTGCCAGCTCACCTGCCCCGGAGGCCTATGGCTACACCTTC.

The chain is built from TRBV11-2 and TRBJ2-1; 7 bases are a match to TRBD1. Germline CDR1 and CDR2: SGHAT and FQNNGV. Losses at the gene ends were 5 bases for V and 8 bases for J; bases not matched to a gene: 15. The CDR3 has 16 residues. CDR3 sequence (DNA): TGTGCCAGCAGCCCCGCCCAGGGGGTGCCGAATGATGAGCAGTTCTTC. The encoded protein is CASSPAQGVPNDEQFF.

J is TRBJ2-3 and V is TRBV3-1 (or the pseudogene TRBV3-2); the D is unclear. V dropped 6 bases and J dropped 0 bases, with 7 bases sitting between them. CDR3 length: 13 amino acids. Germline-derived CDR1 and CDR2 are LGHDT and YNNKEL (reference sequence). The CDR3 sequence: CASSSTSTDTQYF. Written as DNA, the CDR3 is TGTGCCAGCAGTTCCACTAGCACAGATACGCAGTATTTT.

A single count supports this clone. This chain links TRBV6-5 with TRBJ2-1; D is perhaps TRBD2 (5 bases). The CDR3 consists of 14 residues. CDR1 and CDR2 from the germline V gene are MNHEY and SVGAGI. The V and J ends lost 9 bases and 9 bases respectively, with 21 bases between them. The CDR3 loop is CASSVLLGMAEQFF. The CDR3 DNA reads as TGTGCCAGTTCTGTACTACTAGGCATGGCTGAGCAGTTCTTC.

The chain is built from TRBV18 and TRBJ1-6, with no clear D. The CDR3 spans 16 residues. The germline gives CDR1 KGHSH, CDR2 LQKENI. V was shortened by 3 bases and J by 10 bases, with 19 bases between the two germline ends. The DNA of the CDR3 is TGTGCCAGCTCACCGCAGGACGGAGGGCTGGCGTCACCCCTCCACTTT. Amino acid sequence: CASSPQDGGLASPLHF.

This clone occurred many times. At the DNA level, this CDR3 is encoded by other sequences in the same sample as well. The CDR3 DNA follows: TGTGCCAGCAGCTCGGGACTCTCCTACAATGAGCAGTTCTTC. Protein product: CASSSGLSYNEQFF. This sequence joins TRBV7-3 and TRBJ2-1; D is possibly TRBD2 (6 bases). Germline lookup yields CDR1 SGHTA and CDR2 FQGTGA. The CDR3 is 14 amino acids. Trimming removed 4 bases at V and 0 bases at J, with 7 bases between.

This clone was seen a few times. The genes are TRBV7-2 and TRBJ2-3; D is possibly TRBD1 (6 bases). V was shortened by 1 base and J by 3 bases, with 11 bases between the two germline ends. The CDR3 extends over 15 amino acids. The germline gives CDR1 SGHTA, CDR2 FQGNSA. Here the CDR3 reads CASSLGGRFTDTQYF. CDR3 sequence (DNA): TGTGCCAGCAGCTTAGGGGGGCGGTTTACAGATACGCAGTATTTT. The complete variable domain, with remaining parts taken from reference TRBV7-2 and TRBJ2-3, reads GAGVSQSPSNKVTEKGKDVELRCDPISGHTALYWYRQSLGQGLEFLIYFQGNSAPDKSGLPSDRFSAERTGGSVSTLTIQRTQQEDSAVYLCASSLGGRFTDTQYFGPGTRLTVL.